The 6 T cell receptor beta chains below come from one sample, sequenced in a study of T cell changes during pregnancy in multiple sclerosis. The method was immunoSEQ multiplex PCR; TCRdb's version includes in-frame clones alone and lacks a portion of them. The sample lists tens of thousands of clones; roughly 88% were seen once. Sequencing used peripheral blood, obtained in the first trimester of pregnancy. The receptors were sampled from a female donor in good health, enrolled as a control in a pregnancy study.

The chain combines TRBV10-2 with TRBJ1-2; 8 bases agree with TRBD1. V lost 6 bases and J lost 3; bases outside the gene matches: 9. There are 15 residues in the CDR3. Looked up from germline, CDR1 is WSHSY and CDR2 is SAAADI. As DNA, the CDR3 is TGCGCCAGCAGCCCGACAGGGGTAACGGACTATGGCTACACCTTC. Amino acids: CASSPTGVTDYGYTF.

CDR3 in amino acids: CASSSTGGGRDYRFF. The CDR3 DNA reads as TGTGCCAGCAGTTCCACAGGGGGCGGCCGGGACTATCGGTTCTTC. The gene calls are TRBV28 and TRBJ2-1; TRBD1 matches 9 bases. Germline trimming cut 4 bases from V and 15 bases from J; bases unmatched to any gene: 16. This CDR3 is built from 15 residues. CDR1 and CDR2 (germline): MDHEN, SYDVKM.

For this clone: The sample has other DNA sequences that encode this CDR3 too. This chain links TRBV5-1 with TRBJ2-5; D might be TRBD1 (6 bases). CDR3 length equals 14 residues. V gave up 0 bases and J gave up 1 base, with 7 bases separating them. Germline loops: CDR1 SGHRS, CDR2 YFSETQ. CDR3 region: CASSLGGGQETQYF. CDR3 sequence (DNA): TGCGCCAGCAGCTTGGGAGGGGGCCAAGAGACCCAGTACTTC.

Only one count was recorded for this clone. The J gene is TRBJ2-2, the V gene TRBV7-2; D ambiguous. Germline V lookup: CDR1 SGHTA, CDR2 FQGNSA. Trimming took 4 bases from V and 6 from J, leaving 6 bases between them. This CDR3 has 12 residues. The CDR3 nucleotides are TGTGCCAGCAGCTCCCGCGCCGGGGAGCTGTTTTTT. Translation: CASSSRAGELFF. Based on the CDR3 plus reference TRBV7-2 and TRBJ2-2, the full variable domain is GAGVSQSPSNKVTEKGKDVELRCDPISGHTALYWYRQSLGQGLEFLIYFQGNSAPDKSGLPSDRFSAERTGGSVSTLTIQRTQQEDSAVYLCASSSRAGELFFGEGSRLTVL.

V is TRBV7-6 and J is TRBJ2-7; TRBD2 aligns across 8 bases. From germline, CDR1 is SGHVS and CDR2 FNYEAQ. J was trimmed by 6 bases and V by 5 bases; bases with no gene match: 9. CDR3 length: 14 residues. CDR3 sequence (DNA): TGTGCCAGCAGCGCCGGGACTAGGGGCCCCGAGCAGTACTTC. This gives the protein CASSAGTRGPEQYF.

V is TRBV5-8 and J is TRBJ1-5; 7 bases align to TRBD1. The CDR3 consists of 16 residues. The germline CDR1 and CDR2 sequences are SGHTS and YDEGEE. After removal of 0 bases from V and 4 bases from J, the junction contained 7 bases not matched to a gene. The CDR3 sequence is CASSLGQGIINQPQHF. As DNA, the CDR3 is TGTGCCAGCAGCTTGGGACAGGGCATAATTAATCAGCCCCAGCATTTT.